A selection of T cell receptor beta chains follows, all from one sample in a study of T cell responses to AZD1222 COVID-19 vaccine. The data were produced by immunoSEQ multiplex PCR, yet TCRdb's version contains in-frame clones alone and is incomplete. The data show 150,000 or so clones, approximately 90% seen once. Material: peripheral blood, obtained on day 0 of AZD1222 vaccination. The receptors originated from an adult in good health. The conserved cysteine and the conserved F or W are not part of the CDR3 here. Fields, in order: V gene, CDR3 protein.

v_gene: TRBV28
CDR3aa: ASSHPKDRGNQPQH

v_gene: TRBV12-3/TRBV12-4
CDR3aa: ASSLQLWTEAF

v_gene: TRBV19
CDR3aa: ASSMSGTLTYEQY

v_gene: TRBV29-1
CDR3aa: SVEVNRAGRGNEQF

v_gene: TRBV19
CDR3aa: ASSLRRVDTGELF

v_gene: TRBV28
CDR3aa: ASSLRQYSYEQY

v_gene: TRBV11-1
CDR3aa: ASSNIAPNEQF

v_gene: TRBV29-1
CDR3aa: SASRDRGRTDTQY

v_gene: TRBV25-1
CDR3aa: ASSKGEWSYGYT

v_gene: TRBV2
CDR3aa: ASSGQAANEKLF

v_gene: TRBV15
CDR3aa: ATLNSGTGGAYGYT

v_gene: TRBV5-1
CDR3aa: ASSPGRGQGRETQY

v_gene: TRBV11-3
CDR3aa: ASSLNNSPLH

v_gene: TRBV12-2
CDR3aa: ASRFPRDTVWGNTEAF

v_gene: TRBV6-5
CDR3aa: ASSYSLAGVGEQY

v_gene: TRBV7-6
CDR3aa: ASTTMQGGRSEQY

v_gene: TRBV9
CDR3aa: ASSVVSTGSYNEQF

v_gene: TRBV5-1
CDR3aa: ASSLVQLTEAF

v_gene: TRBV9
CDR3aa: ASSAGDNLSGNTIY

v_gene: TRBV24-1
CDR3aa: ATSDLMGGTGELF

v_gene: TRBV9
CDR3aa: ASSARGNSPLH

v_gene: TRBV12-5
CDR3aa: ASGFLTSSGDYEQY

v_gene: TRBV7-3
CDR3aa: ASSLTWDSEAF

v_gene: TRBV7-8
CDR3aa: ASSSRGVRNSDEQY

v_gene: TRBV2
CDR3aa: ASSVSYSGKSGANVLT

v_gene: TRBV12-3/TRBV12-4
CDR3aa: ASSQLLYGYT

v_gene: TRBV18
CDR3aa: ASSRRDYTDTQY

v_gene: TRBV6-6
CDR3aa: ASSPDRELF

v_gene: TRBV10-1
CDR3aa: ASSESGTSGDEQF

v_gene: TRBV7-2
CDR3aa: ASSLREGASPSSYNEQF

v_gene: TRBV4-1
CDR3aa: ASSQAVVETQY

v_gene: TRBV4-1
CDR3aa: ASSQGASGSGEQY

v_gene: TRBV14
CDR3aa: ASSQDLSPLH

v_gene: TRBV4-2
CDR3aa: ASSQAGYGYT

v_gene: TRBV5-4
CDR3aa: ASSPGPGEEQF

v_gene: TRBV9
CDR3aa: ASSVGVGERTQY

v_gene: TRBV19
CDR3aa: ASSIEGQANYNSPLH

v_gene: TRBV2
CDR3aa: ASSELRQGPEKLF

v_gene: TRBV18
CDR3aa: ASSPDGQYGYT

v_gene: TRBV3-1/TRBV3-2
CDR3aa: ASSRTGQDYGYT

v_gene: TRBV14
CDR3aa: ASSLARGIQETQY

v_gene: TRBV3-1/TRBV3-2
CDR3aa: ASSQEIGTPGELF

v_gene: TRBV6-2/TRBV6-3
CDR3aa: ATSSQMTDTQY

v_gene: TRBV9
CDR3aa: ASSEGEFGTEAF

v_gene: TRBV10-2
CDR3aa: ASVGQASYEQY

v_gene: TRBV4-3
CDR3aa: ASSHFYPGQGAYEQY

v_gene: TRBV6-2/TRBV6-3
CDR3aa: ASSYFPGNEQY

v_gene: TRBV28
CDR3aa: ASSSPRAGGRTYGANVLT

v_gene: TRBV13
CDR3aa: ASSGTEGGATNEKLF

v_gene: TRBV11-2
CDR3aa: ASSSPTLGPNTEAF

v_gene: TRBV3-1/TRBV3-2
CDR3aa: ASSPGGPVDTQY

v_gene: TRBV7-9
CDR3aa: ASSLRGGGLNTEAF

v_gene: TRBV6-5
CDR3aa: ASSSGQGSNQPQH

v_gene: TRBV5-6
CDR3aa: ASSADVRDRVYEQY